One T cell receptor (beta chain) is described in this entry. Antigen: not known. TCR beta VDJ combinations and CDR3 sequences were profiled from genomic DNA. Each CDR3 protein is one row after TCRdb ran MiXCR on the reads. The sample carries approximately 130,000 distinct CDR3 sequences, about 50% recorded once. These data come from a study of CD8+CD57+ T cells in acquired aplastic anemia. Study-wide findings and caveats: Between the patient and control groups, CD8+ Simpson's diversity did not differ significantly.

The authors sequenced patients whose flow cytometry had shown CD8+CD57+ cell expansion. Patients were treatment-naive when blood was sampled. The TCR comes from a human donor with aplastic anemia. Specimen: sorted CD4+, CD8+, or CD8+CD57+ T cells (not recorded which) from PBMCs.

DNA for the CDR3: TGTGCCACCAAAGAACAGGGGGCTATCTACGAGCAGTACTTC. Translated: CATKEQGAIYEQYF. The chain joins TRBV15 to TRBJ2-7, with 9 positions matching TRBD1. Germline assignment: CDR1 LNHNV and CDR2 YYDKDF (reference sequence). CDR3 length equals 14 residues. V was clipped by 7 bases and J by 3 bases; unmatched bases: 7.